This paragraph reports one T cell receptor beta chain. This clonotype was counted a few times. Its antigen remains undetermined. The input lacks base qualities; no much larger clone sits a single base away. The data were obtained in a study of blood T cells in healthy people across ages (dated by TCRdb to 2014 to 2015). In the study overall: In model experiments, roughly one uniquely barcoded TCR beta cDNA molecule per two T cells was captured by template switching. The study measured age-related changes in TCR beta repertoire diversity using deep sequencing normalized with unique cDNA molecular identifiers. The donors were divided into four age groups: young (average around 16 years), middle-aged (about 41), aged (about 56) and long-lived (nearly 85). To avoid experimental bias, donors of different ages were randomly spread across the sequencing lanes. The study analyzed two additional independent replicas of 1 million unique cDNA reads from the same blood draw for two donors, one aged 18 to 29 and one aged 80 or older.

What the work shows at the level of the full study, not this receptor alone: Compared with the aged group, more naive CD4+ T cells, fewer expanded clones and increased TCR diversity were shown by the long-lived group, suggesting age selection. Bulk unsorted PBMC profiling prevented conclusive comparison of naive and antigen-experienced compartments. Estimates of total diversity from one million sequenced T cells were regarded as lower bounds and underestimates. Observed TCR beta diversity correlated strongly with the percentage of naive T cells measured by flow cytometry. Donor CMV infection status was unknown, potentially confounding age-related changes in expanded clonotypes. Observed TCR beta diversity per million T cells fell roughly linearly with age, and a significant reduction was already apparent by age roughly 40.

The donors were roughly 39 Caucasian individuals from Russia, aged 6 to 90 years, who were systemically healthy. Each donor gave around 9.5 milliliters of peripheral blood, collected into EDTA-treated Vacutainer tubes. PBMCs were isolated by Ficoll-Paque density-gradient centrifugation, with at least 6 million obtained per sample. Trizol reagent was used to extract total RNA from the PBMCs, yielding at least 5 micrograms per sample. For every donor, an aliquot of PBMCs went through flow cytometry to measure the percentages of naive CD45RAhigh/CD27high T cells. Library preparation used 5' RACE. Sequencing took place on an Illumina HiSeq 2500. The second PCR ran for roughly 7 to 12 cycles and used a J-beta primer mix along with a sample-barcoded 5' primer. Each TCR beta cDNA molecule received a unique molecular identifier from a template-switch 5' adaptor carrying 12 random nucleotides. Each sample yielded at least 2.5 million CDR3-containing paired-end reads. First-strand cDNA was synthesized from all RNA with the Mint cDNA synthesis kit, primed by a TRBC-specific oligonucleotide. Following uracil-DNA glycosylase treatment, all cDNA underwent a first 18-cycle PCR with the universal primers M1SS and BC2_uni_R. The authors' analysis ran thus. Each sample was normalized by randomly selecting 1 million high-quality reads, each carrying a distinct molecular identifier. Instead of being binned into consensus sequences, reads with shared molecular identifiers were discarded. MiTCR, run with a Q25 quality threshold and the strictest error-elimination algorithm, handled CDR3 identification, clonotype clustering and error correction. Lower-bound total TCR beta diversity was estimated with a nonparametric unseen species model using Euler transformation. The public sequencing data were trimmed at Q25 with fastp and processed into clonotypes with MiXCR by TCRdb, which kept only in-frame beta chains. Rows are unified per CDR3 protein, each entry keeping the most common DNA and genes. TCRdb, rather than the study authors, made the V and J calls. The sample table shows about 1.7 million distinct CDR3 sequences, and roughly 27% are seen once. Roughly 8% of the sample belongs to the ten largest clones.

The germline V gene yields LGHNA for CDR1 and YSLEER for CDR2. Including cysteine and phenylalanine, the CDR3 has 15 amino acids. Solely the CDR3 DNA is kept, with 45 bases framed from the first base. V is cut back by 1 base and J by 7 bases, with 5 bases in the junction unmatched. The chain uses TRBV4-3 and TRBJ1-2; 11 bases in the junction line up with TRBD1. The sequencing sample was made of blood. The clonotype originates from a woman in her 30s in good health. The CDR3 has the sequence CASSQGTGGASGYTF. In nucleotides, the sequence is TGCGCCAGCAGCCAAGGGACAGGGGGCGCGAGTGGCTACACCTTC.